This T cell receptor (beta chain) was identified during a study of blood T cell repertoires in COVID-19. Study as a whole: Collection of acute and convalescent COVID-19 samples took place in the United States, Italy and Spain. T cells, B-cell-depleted T cells, or PBMCs supplied cDNA or gDNA.

CDR1 LGHDT and CDR2 YNNKEL come from the germline V gene (reference sequence). This CDR3 contains 15 residues. The V gene lost 4 bases and the J gene lost 0 bases, with 10 bases spanning the gap. As originally analysed: Reference gene primer amplification yielded estimated nucleated cell counts. The repertoire was sequenced with immunoSEQ multiplex PCR; TCRdb's copy has only in-frame clones and lacks some. Clone size and the V and J calls come from that table; the DNA yielded D and trimming. The sample yields approximately 92,000 clones, around three quarters seen once. Source material: peripheral blood. The sequence derives from a woman aged 60-75 years in a cohort sampled during active or convalescent COVID-19. V and J are TRBV3-1 (or the pseudogene TRBV3-2) and TRBJ1-3; no definite D call. CDR3 in amino acids: CASSLQSLSGNTIYF. The CDR3 DNA is TGTGCCAGCAGCCTACAGTCACTCTCTGGAAACACCATATATTTT.